The 6 T cell receptor beta chains below were found in one sample sequenced in a study of T cell responses to AZD1222 COVID-19 vaccine. Clones were read by immunoSEQ multiplex PCR, and TCRdb kept only the in-frame ones, dropping some. The sample includes over 120,000 clones, under 95% seen only once; the top ten take approximately 9%. Sequencing was performed on peripheral blood, taken on day 0 of AZD1222 vaccination. The receptors were sampled from an adult in good health.

This chain links TRBV3-1 (or the pseudogene TRBV3-2) with TRBJ2-3; TRBD2 matches 9 bases. The CDR3 contains 19 residues. The germline CDR1 and CDR2 sequences are LGHDT and YNNKEL (reference sequence). J was trimmed by 1 base and V by 5 bases; bases with no gene match: 16. The CDR3 coding sequence is TGTGCCAGCAGCAGGGAGCGGGGGGATTCCAAAGGCCGCACAGATACGCAGTATTTT. Translating gives CASSRERGDSKGRTDTQYF.

The V gene is TRBV10-1, the J gene TRBJ1-1; no firm D call. Trimming left V 7 bases short and J 1 base short, with 10 bases between. Germline V gives CDR1 WNHNN, CDR2 SYGVQD (reference sequence). This CDR3 spans 13 amino acids. CDR3: CASTPDPNTEAFF. The DNA for the CDR3 is TGCGCCAGCACCCCGGACCCGAACACTGAAGCTTTCTTT.

The J gene is TRBJ1-2, the V gene TRBV2, with D possibly being TRBD1 (5 bases). CDR1 SNHLY and CDR2 FYNNEI come from the germline V gene. The V gene lost 7 bases and the J gene lost 4 bases, with 13 bases spanning the gap. The CDR3 is made up of 13 amino acids. The CDR3 reads CASTQGIPYGYTF. In nucleotides, the CDR3 is TGTGCCAGCACCCAGGGTATCCCCTATGGCTACACCTTC.

The rearrangement uses TRBV7-3 and TRBJ2-6; D gene uncertain. Germline V gives CDR1 SGHTA, CDR2 FQGTGA. This CDR3 comprises 15 residues. V was pared by 1 base and J by 4 bases, with 8 bases between. CDR3 region: CASSLMGSGANVLTF. The CDR3 coding sequence is TGTGCCAGCAGCTTAATGGGGTCCGGGGCCAACGTCCTGACTTTC.

The chain has TRBV5-1 and TRBJ2-1, with D perhaps being TRBD1 or TRBD2 (5 bases each). Trimming took off 4 bases at V and 0 bases at J, with 5 bases between the two ends. The CDR3 contains 13 residues. CDR1 is SGHRS and CDR2 is YFSETQ in the germline V gene. CDR3 in amino acids: CASSGGSYNEQFF. CDR3 in DNA: TGCGCCAGCAGCGGGGGCTCCTACAATGAGCAGTTCTTC.

This chain uses TRBV12-3 or TRBV12-4 with TRBJ1-5; a weak D match, TRBD1 (5 bases). This CDR3 contains 12 residues. V gave up 6 bases and J gave up 11 bases, with 14 bases separating them. The CDR3 DNA reads as TGTGCCAGCAGCGGCCCCGCGGGGGCCCAGCATTTT. Its translation is CASSGPAGAQHF.